This T cell receptor (beta chain) was profiled in a study of OX40 agonist ivuxolimab in advanced cancers. About the research overall: The treatment was a fully human IgG2 OX40 agonist, ivuxolimab. Patients received ivuxolimab, an intravenous treatment, every 2 weeks at 0.01 to 10 mg/kg. Mean age approximately 59 years, range about 23 to 80; approximately 80% male.

Sequenced by immunoSEQ multiplex PCR; TCRdb stores in-frame clones only, minus some. In the table there are some 70,000 clones, 83% of which are singletons. A word on this clone: Its target is not known.

Whole-study results and caveats: Clones of CD4+ and CD8+ blood T cells grew by week 6 at doses of 0.1 to 3.0 mg/kg.

This clonotype was obtained from an adult with an advanced solid tumor such as melanoma, head and neck, liver or kidney cancer. This material consisted of CD4+ or CD8+ T cells sorted from blood, taken in a trial of the OX40 agonist ivuxolimab.

CDR3 region: CASSRPYRGGRELFF. For the CDR3, the DNA is TGTGCCAGCAGCCGGCCCTATCGGGGAGGCAGGGAGCTGTTTTTT. The chain carries TRBV14 and TRBJ2-2, with D possibly TRBD2 on 6 matching bases. The germline V and J ends were trimmed by 4 bases and 9 bases, with 18 bases remaining between them. This CDR3 has 15 residues. Germline V gene lookup returns CDR1 SGHDN and CDR2 FVKESK.